The 13 T cell receptor beta chains reported below all come from one sample, sequenced in a study of CD4 T cells in relation to SARS-CoV-2 and coronaviruses. Before the COVID-19 pandemic, during about 2011-2019, CD4+ T cells were taken from unexposed donors. CD4+ T cells were isolated from the cells after 10 days of culture. Here immunoSEQ multiplex PCR was the method, and the copy in TCRdb shows in-frame clones only, minus some. The sample has about 19,000 clones, 70% to 80% seen once; the top ten hold 15% to 17%. No antigens are known for them. Sequencing was performed on CD4+ T cells from PBMCs, cultured in vitro. The receptor source for this set is a human donor in good health.

This clone was detected once. This chain links TRBV19 with TRBJ1-1, with D hard to call. CDR3 length: 16 amino acids. V shed 5 bases and J shed 5 bases, with 21 bases lying between them. The V gene's germline CDR1 is LNHDA and CDR2 SQIVND (reference sequence). CDR3 amino acids: CASSAPAIKVGTEAFF. DNA of the CDR3: TGTGCCAGTAGTGCCCCCGCCATAAAAGTAGGAACTGAAGCTTTCTTT.

This clone was counted once. CDR3 residues: CASRRGLASTLGEQYF. The CDR3 DNA follows: TGTGCCAGTAGGAGGGGACTAGCTTCCACCTTGGGAGAGCAGTACTTC. V gene TRBV19 combines with J gene TRBJ2-7; 9 bases line up with TRBD2. The CDR3 has 16 amino acids. CDR1 and CDR2 from the germline V gene are LNHDA and SQIVND (reference sequence). V trimming: 6 bases; J trimming: 7 bases; junction bases outside the gene matches: 16.

This clone was counted between two and nine times. At the DNA level, this CDR3 is encoded by other sequences in the same sample as well. The chain is built from TRBV9 and TRBJ1-1, with D possibly TRBD1 on 5 matching bases. Trimming took off 3 bases at V and 2 bases at J, with 8 bases between the two ends. The CDR3 spans 13 residues. Germline lookup yields CDR1 SGDLS and CDR2 YYNGEE. CDR3 region: CASSARVNTEAFF. The DNA of the CDR3 is TGTGCCAGCAGCGCCAGGGTCAACACTGAAGCTTTCTTT.

This clone was recorded a few times. The J gene is TRBJ1-3, the V gene TRBV5-6; unclear D gene. CDR1 and CDR2 (germline): SGHDT, YYEEEE. The CDR3 is made up of 17 amino acids. Trimming cost V 0 bases and J 0 bases, with 13 bases left between them. The CDR3 here is CASSLAGHLSSGNTIYF. Written as DNA, the CDR3 is TGTGCCAGCAGCTTGGCCGGGCACCTGAGCTCTGGAAACACCATATATTTT.

The J gene is TRBJ1-5, the V gene TRBV11-2, with D perhaps TRBD1 (5 bases). V was shortened by 5 bases and J by 2 bases, with 10 bases between the two germline ends. CDR3 size: 14 residues. Per germline, CDR1 SGHAT and CDR2 FQNNGV. DNA of the CDR3: TGTGCCAGCAGCCCAGGGTTCGGCAATCAGCCCCAGCATTTT. Translated, it gives CASSPGFGNQPQHF.

This clone has more than one count but fewer than ten. The chain couples TRBV5-1 to TRBJ2-7; TRBD2 aligns across 7 bases. The CDR3 runs to 14 residues. J lost 6 bases, V lost 4 bases, and 10 bases had no gene match. Germline CDR1 reads SGHRS; CDR2 reads YFSETQ. Here the CDR3 DNA reads TGCGCCAGCAGCGGGGGGGAGGATGGCCGCGAGCAGTACTTC. Protein product: CASSGGEDGREQYF. Full variable domain (missing parts from reference TRBV5-1 and TRBJ2-7): KAGVTQTPRYLIKTRGQQVTLSCSPISGHRSVSWYQQTPGQGLQFLFEYFSETQRNKGNFPGRFSGRQFSNSRSEMNVSTLELGDSALYLCASSGGEDGREQYFGPGTRLTVT.

CDR3 sequence: CASRSQRNTGELFF. In DNA, the CDR3 is TGTGCCAGCAGGTCACAGCGGAACACCGGGGAGCTGTTTTTT. The chain carries TRBV27 and TRBJ2-2, with D unresolved. Trimming took off 6 bases at V and 1 base at J, with 9 bases between the two ends. The germline gives CDR1 MNHEY, CDR2 SMNVEV (reference sequence). The CDR3 totals 14 residues.

The chain carries TRBV2 and TRBJ1-6; a possible D gene is TRBD1 (6 bases). V was clipped by 7 bases and J by 7 bases, with 11 bases between them. The CDR3 is 13 amino acids. From germline, CDR1 is SNHLY and CDR2 FYNNEI. The CDR3 region is CASTNRENSPLHF. The CDR3 DNA follows: TGTGCCAGCACTAACAGGGAAAATTCACCCCTCCACTTT.

This chain uses TRBV5-1 with TRBJ2-7, with a weak D call TRBD1 (5 bases). Germline V gene lookup returns CDR1 SGHRS and CDR2 YFSETQ. CDR3 size: 14 residues. Trimming took 3 bases from V and 2 from J, leaving 12 bases between them. The CDR3 reads CASSSATDPYEQYF. CDR3 coding DNA: TGCGCCAGCAGCTCTGCGACAGACCCCTACGAGCAGTACTTC.

The chain couples TRBV19 to TRBJ2-7; 7 bases fit TRBD2. V was clipped by 4 bases and J by 3 bases; unmatched bases: 3. The CDR3 spans 13 residues. Germline lookup yields CDR1 LNHDA and CDR2 SQIVND (reference sequence). This CDR3 reads CASSKSGNYEQYF. CDR3 nucleotides: TGTGCCAGTAGTAAAAGCGGGAACTACGAGCAGTACTTC.

V and J are TRBV29-1 and TRBJ1-1; D perhaps matches TRBD1 (5 bases). The CDR3 length is 13 residues. Germline V gene data show CDR1 as SQVTM and CDR2 as ANQGSEA. V dropped 4 bases and J dropped 5 bases, with 14 bases sitting between them. The CDR3: CSVGLGVWTEAFF. In DNA, the CDR3 is TGCAGCGTTGGTTTGGGGGTTTGGACTGAAGCTTTCTTT.

This clone appeared a single time. V is TRBV5-1 and J is TRBJ1-3; D not certain. CDR3 length equals 17 residues. Germline V gene lookup returns CDR1 SGHRS and CDR2 YFSETQ. V dropped 0 bases and J dropped 0 bases, with 13 bases sitting between them. CDR3 bases: TGCGCCAGCAGCTTGGCTCTCAGCACCAGCTCTGGAAACACCATATATTTT. Its protein is CASSLALSTSSGNTIYF.

This chain connects TRBV5-5 to TRBJ2-7, with D hard to call. CDR3 length: 13 residues. Per germline, CDR1 SGHKS and CDR2 YYEKEE (reference sequence). Trimming pared 0 bases from V and 4 bases from J, leaving 8 bases between. The CDR3 sequence: CASSLAVGYEQYF. Written as DNA, the CDR3 is TGTGCCAGCAGCTTGGCCGTCGGTTACGAGCAGTACTTC.